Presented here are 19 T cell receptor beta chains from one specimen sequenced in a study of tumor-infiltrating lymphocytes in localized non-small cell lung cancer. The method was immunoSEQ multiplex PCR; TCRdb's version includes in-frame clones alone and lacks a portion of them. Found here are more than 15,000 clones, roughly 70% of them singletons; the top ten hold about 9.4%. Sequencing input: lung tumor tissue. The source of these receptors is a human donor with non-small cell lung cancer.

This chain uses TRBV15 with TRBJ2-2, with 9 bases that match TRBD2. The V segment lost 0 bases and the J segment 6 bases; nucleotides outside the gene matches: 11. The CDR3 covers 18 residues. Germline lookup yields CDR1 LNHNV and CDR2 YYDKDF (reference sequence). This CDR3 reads CATSRDGSGASGAGELFF. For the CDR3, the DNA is TGTGCCACCAGCAGAGATGGATCGGGGGCTAGCGGGGCCGGGGAGCTGTTTTTT.

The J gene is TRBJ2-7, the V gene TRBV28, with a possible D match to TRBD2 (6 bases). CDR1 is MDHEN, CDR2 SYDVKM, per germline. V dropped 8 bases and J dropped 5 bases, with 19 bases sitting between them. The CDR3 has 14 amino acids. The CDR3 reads CASRTQGGRNEQYF. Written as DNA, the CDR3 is TGTGCCAGCCGGACTCAGGGAGGACGTAACGAGCAGTACTTC. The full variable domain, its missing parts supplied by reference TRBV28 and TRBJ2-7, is DVKVTQSSRYLVKRTGEKVFLECVQDMDHENMFWYRQDPGLGLRLIYFSYDVKMKEKGDIPEGYSVSREKKERFSLILESASTNQTSMYLCASRTQGGRNEQYFGPGTRLTVT.

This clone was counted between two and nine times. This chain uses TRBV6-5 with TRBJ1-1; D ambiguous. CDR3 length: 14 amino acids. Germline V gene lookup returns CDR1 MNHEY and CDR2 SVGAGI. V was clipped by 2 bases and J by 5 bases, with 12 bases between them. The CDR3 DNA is TGTGCCAGCAGTTACGGTCCCCGGGGAACTGAAGCTTTCTTT. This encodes CASSYGPRGTEAFF.

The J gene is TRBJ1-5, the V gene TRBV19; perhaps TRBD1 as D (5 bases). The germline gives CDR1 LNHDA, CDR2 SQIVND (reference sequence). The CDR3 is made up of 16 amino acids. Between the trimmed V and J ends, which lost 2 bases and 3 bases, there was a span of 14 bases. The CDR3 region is CASSIRRGGINQPQHF. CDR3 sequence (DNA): TGTGCCAGTAGTATACGTCGTGGGGGAATCAATCAGCCCCAGCATTTT.

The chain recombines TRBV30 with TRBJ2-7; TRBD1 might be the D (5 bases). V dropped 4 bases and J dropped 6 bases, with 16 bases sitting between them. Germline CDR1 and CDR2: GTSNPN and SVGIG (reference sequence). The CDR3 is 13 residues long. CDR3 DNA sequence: TGTGCCTGGATTACAGGAAACGGTCGCGAGCAGTACTTC. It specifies CAWITGNGREQYF.

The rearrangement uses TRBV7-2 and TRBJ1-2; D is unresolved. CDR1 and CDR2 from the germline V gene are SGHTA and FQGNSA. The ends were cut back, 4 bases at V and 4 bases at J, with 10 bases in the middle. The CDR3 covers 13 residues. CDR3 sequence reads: CASSSNSLYGYTF. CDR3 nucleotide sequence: TGTGCCAGCAGCTCCAACTCCCTCTATGGCTACACCTTC.

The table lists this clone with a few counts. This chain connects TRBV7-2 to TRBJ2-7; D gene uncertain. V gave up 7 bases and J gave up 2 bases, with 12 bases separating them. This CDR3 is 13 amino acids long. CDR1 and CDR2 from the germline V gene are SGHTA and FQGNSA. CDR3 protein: CASTAQPTYEQYF. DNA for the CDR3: TGTGCCAGCACGGCACAGCCCACCTACGAGCAGTACTTC.

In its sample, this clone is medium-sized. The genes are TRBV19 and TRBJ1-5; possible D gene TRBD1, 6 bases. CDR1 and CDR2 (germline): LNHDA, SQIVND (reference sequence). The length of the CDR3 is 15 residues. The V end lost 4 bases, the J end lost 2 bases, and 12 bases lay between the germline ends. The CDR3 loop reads CASSRVGGGNQPQHF. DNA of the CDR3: TGTGCCAGTAGTAGAGTAGGGGGAGGCAATCAGCCCCAGCATTTT.

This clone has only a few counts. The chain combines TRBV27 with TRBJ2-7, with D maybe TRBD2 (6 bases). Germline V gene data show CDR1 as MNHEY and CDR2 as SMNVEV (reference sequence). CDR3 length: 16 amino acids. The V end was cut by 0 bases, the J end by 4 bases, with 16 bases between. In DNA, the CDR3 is TGTGCCAGCAGTTTATCGCGGGGAGGAGGGAGATACGAGCAGTACTTC. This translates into CASSLSRGGGRYEQYF.

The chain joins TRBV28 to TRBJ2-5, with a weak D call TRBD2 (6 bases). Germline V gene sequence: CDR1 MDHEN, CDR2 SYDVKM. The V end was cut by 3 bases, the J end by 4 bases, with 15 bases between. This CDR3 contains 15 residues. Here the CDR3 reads CASSFGTQRGETQYF. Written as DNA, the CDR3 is TGTGCCAGCAGTTTTGGGACTCAGAGGGGAGAGACCCAGTACTTC.

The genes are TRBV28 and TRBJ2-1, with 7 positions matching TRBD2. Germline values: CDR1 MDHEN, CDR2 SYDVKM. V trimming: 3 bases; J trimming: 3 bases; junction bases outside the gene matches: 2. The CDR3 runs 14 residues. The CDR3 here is CASSFRDYYNEQFF. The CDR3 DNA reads TGTGCCAGCAGTTTCCGGGACTACTACAATGAGCAGTTCTTC.

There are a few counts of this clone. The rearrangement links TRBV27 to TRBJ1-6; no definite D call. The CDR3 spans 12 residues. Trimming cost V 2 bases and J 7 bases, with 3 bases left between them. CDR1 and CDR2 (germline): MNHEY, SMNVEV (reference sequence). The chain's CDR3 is CASSLMNSPLHF. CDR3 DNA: TGTGCCAGCAGTTTAATGAATTCACCCCTCCACTTT.

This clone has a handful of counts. CDR3 amino acids: CASSPSGTGNIEQYF. The CDR3 DNA reads TGTGCCAGCAGCCCCTCCGGGACAGGGAATATCGAGCAGTACTTC. The chain has TRBV7-9 and TRBJ2-7, with 9 bases that match TRBD1. Germline V gene sequence: CDR1 SEHNR, CDR2 FQNEAQ (reference sequence). After removal of 5 bases from V and 6 bases from J, the junction contained 11 bases not matched to a gene. This CDR3 comprises 15 residues.

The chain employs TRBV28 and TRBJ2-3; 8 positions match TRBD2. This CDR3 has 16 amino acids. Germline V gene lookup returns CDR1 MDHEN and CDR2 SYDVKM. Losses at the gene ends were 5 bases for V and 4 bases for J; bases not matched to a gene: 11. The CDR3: CASSPWLAGRSDTQYF. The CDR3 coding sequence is TGTGCCAGCAGTCCTTGGTTAGCGGGACGGTCAGATACGCAGTATTTT.

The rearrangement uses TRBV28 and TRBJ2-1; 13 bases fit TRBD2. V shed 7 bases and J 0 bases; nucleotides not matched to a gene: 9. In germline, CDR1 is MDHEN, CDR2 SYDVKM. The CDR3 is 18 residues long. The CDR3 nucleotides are TGTGCCAGCACCTTCGGGACTAGCGGGGTAATCTCCTACAATGAGCAGTTCTTC. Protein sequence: CASTFGTSGVISYNEQFF.

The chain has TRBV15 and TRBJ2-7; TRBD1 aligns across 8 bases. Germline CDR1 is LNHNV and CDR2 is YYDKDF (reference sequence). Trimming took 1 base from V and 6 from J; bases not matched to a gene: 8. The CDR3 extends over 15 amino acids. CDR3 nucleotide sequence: TGTGCCACCAGCAGAGGTGGACAGGGAAAGGGCGAGCAGTACTTC. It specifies CATSRGGQGKGEQYF.

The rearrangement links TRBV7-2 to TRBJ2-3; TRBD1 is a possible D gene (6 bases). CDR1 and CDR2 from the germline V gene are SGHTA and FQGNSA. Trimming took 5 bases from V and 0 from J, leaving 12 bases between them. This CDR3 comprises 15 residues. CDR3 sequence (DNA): TGTGCCAGCAGCATTACAGGGTCTAGCACAGATACGCAGTATTTT. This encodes CASSITGSSTDTQYF.

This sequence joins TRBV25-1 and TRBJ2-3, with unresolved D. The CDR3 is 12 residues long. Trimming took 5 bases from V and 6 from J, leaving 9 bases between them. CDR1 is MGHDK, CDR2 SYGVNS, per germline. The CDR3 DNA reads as TGTGCCAGCAGTCCTGGTACGGATACGCAGTATTTT. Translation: CASSPGTDTQYF.

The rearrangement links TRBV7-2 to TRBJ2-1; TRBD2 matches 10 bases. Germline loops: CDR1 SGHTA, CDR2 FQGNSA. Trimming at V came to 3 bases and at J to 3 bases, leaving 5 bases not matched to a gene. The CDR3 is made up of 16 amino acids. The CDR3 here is CASSLASGGFYNEQFF. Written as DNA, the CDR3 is TGTGCCAGCAGCTTGGCTAGCGGGGGCTTCTACAATGAGCAGTTCTTC.